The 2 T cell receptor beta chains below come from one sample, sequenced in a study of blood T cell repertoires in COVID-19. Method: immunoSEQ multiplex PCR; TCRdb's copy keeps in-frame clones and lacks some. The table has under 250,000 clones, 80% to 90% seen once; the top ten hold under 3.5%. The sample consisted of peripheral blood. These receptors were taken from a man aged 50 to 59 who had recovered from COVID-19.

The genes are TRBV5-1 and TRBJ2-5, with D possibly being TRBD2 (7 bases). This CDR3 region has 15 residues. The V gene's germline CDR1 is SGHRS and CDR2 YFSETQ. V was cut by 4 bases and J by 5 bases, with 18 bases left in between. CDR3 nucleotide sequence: TGCGCCAGCAGCCTGGTCCGGGGGGCGACGGAGACCCAGTACTTC. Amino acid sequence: CASSLVRGATETQYF. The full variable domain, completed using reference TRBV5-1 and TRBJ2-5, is KAGVTQTPRYLIKTRGQQVTLSCSPISGHRSVSWYQQTPGQGLQFLFEYFSETQRNKGNFPGRFSGRQFSNSRSEMNVSTLELGDSALYLCASSLVRGATETQYFGPGTRLLVL.

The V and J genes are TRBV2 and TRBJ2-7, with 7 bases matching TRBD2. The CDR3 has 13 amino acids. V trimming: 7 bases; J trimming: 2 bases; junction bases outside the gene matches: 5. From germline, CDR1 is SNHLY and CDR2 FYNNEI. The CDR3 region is CASMAGEAYEQYF. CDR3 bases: TGTGCCAGCATGGCGGGAGAAGCCTACGAGCAGTACTTC.